This is a list of T cell receptor beta chains from one sample in a study of early T cells in non-severe SARS-CoV-2 infection. TCRdb called the 5' RACE reads again in MiXCR, with one record for every CDR3 protein. The sample contains 25,000 to 35,000 distinct CDR3 sequences, around 5.8% of which appear only once. The sequencing input was whole blood. These receptors all stem from an adult who was a healthcare worker with PCR-confirmed SARS-CoV-2 infection or an uninfected control (not recorded which). Each CDR3 is given with its conserved first and last residue. D genes are given only for firm matches. Not all rows give a size; the values are once, few, many and, for expanded clones, a class.

>many|TRBV6-5|TRBJ2-2|TRBD2
CASSYGSPSGLYTGELFF
TGTGCCAGCAGTTACGGATCCCCTAGCGGCCTATACACCGGGGAGCTGTTTTTT
>many|TRBV29-1|TRBJ2-3|-
CSVERRGTDTQYF
TGCAGCGTTGAGCGGAGGGGAACAGATACGCAGTATTTT
>many|TRBV4-1|TRBJ1-2|-
CASSQDGGPSYGYTF
TGCGCCAGCAGCCAAGACGGCGGGCCCAGCTATGGCTACACCTTC
>many|TRBV7-2|TRBJ1-2|TRBD1
CASSLDRKGQGEANYGYTF
TGTGCCAGCAGCTTAGATCGGAAGGGACAGGGGGAAGCTAACTATGGCTACACCTTC
>many|TRBV30|TRBJ2-5|TRBD1
CAWIGQGDGTQYF
TGTGCCTGGATAGGGCAGGGGGACGGGACCCAGTACTTC
>few|TRBV11-2|TRBJ2-3|-
CASSLVRWRQQYF
TGTGCCAGCAGCTTAGTGAGGTGGCGCCAGCAGTATTTT
>many|TRBV10-1|TRBJ1-5|-
CASSESNLPQHF
TGCGCCAGCAGTGAGTCGAACTTGCCCCAGCATTTT
>few|TRBV12-3/TRBV12-4|TRBJ2-1|TRBD2
CASTVAGAGENEQFF
TGTGCCAGCACCGTAGCGGGAGCCGGCGAGAATGAGCAGTTCTTC
>many|TRBV20-1|TRBJ1-3|TRBD1
CSARDESRQGSGNTIYF
TGCAGTGCTAGAGATGAATCTAGACAGGGATCTGGAAACACCATATATTTT
>many|TRBV3-1|TRBJ1-1|-
CASSQVNTEAFF
TGTGCCAGCAGCCAAGTAAACACTGAAGCTTTCTTT
>-|TRBV12-3/TRBV12-4|TRBJ2-3|-
CASSPGGTSTDTQYF
TGTGCCAGCAGCCCTGGCGGGACTAGCACAGATACGCAGTATTTT
>many|TRBV4-1|TRBJ1-6|TRBD1
CASSLTDRGGFSPLHF
TGCGCCAGCAGCCTAACCGACAGGGGTGGATTTTCACCCCTCCACTTT
>many|TRBV4-2|TRBJ2-1|TRBD2
CASSQVGTSGLSGQFF
TGTGCCAGCAGCCAAGTCGGGACTAGCGGGCTTTCTGGGCAGTTCTTC
>many|TRBV18|TRBJ1-2|-
CASSPTVNYGYTF
TGTGCCAGCTCACCGACAGTCAACTATGGCTACACCTTC
>few|TRBV6-2/TRBV6-3|TRBJ2-1|-
CASSPLNEQFF
TGTGCCAGCAGTCCCCTAAATGAGCAGTTCTTC